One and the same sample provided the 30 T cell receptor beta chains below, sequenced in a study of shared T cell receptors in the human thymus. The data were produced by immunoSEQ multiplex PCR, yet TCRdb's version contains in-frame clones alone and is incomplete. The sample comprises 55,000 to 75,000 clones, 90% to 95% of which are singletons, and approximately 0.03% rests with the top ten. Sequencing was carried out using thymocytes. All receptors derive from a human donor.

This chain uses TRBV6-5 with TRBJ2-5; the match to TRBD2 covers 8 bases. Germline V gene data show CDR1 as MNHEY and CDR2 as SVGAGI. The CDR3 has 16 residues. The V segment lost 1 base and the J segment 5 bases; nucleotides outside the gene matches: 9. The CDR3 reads CASSYFVRGGLETQYF. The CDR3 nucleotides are TGTGCCAGCAGTTACTTCGTTCGGGGGGGCCTTGAGACCCAGTACTTC.

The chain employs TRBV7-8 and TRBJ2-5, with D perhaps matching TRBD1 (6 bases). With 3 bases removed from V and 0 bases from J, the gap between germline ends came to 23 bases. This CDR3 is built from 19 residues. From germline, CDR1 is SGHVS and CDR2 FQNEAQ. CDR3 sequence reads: CASSFGFPDSFSYQETQYF. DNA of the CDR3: TGTGCCAGCAGCTTCGGTTTTCCGGACAGCTTTTCGTACCAAGAGACCCAGTACTTC.

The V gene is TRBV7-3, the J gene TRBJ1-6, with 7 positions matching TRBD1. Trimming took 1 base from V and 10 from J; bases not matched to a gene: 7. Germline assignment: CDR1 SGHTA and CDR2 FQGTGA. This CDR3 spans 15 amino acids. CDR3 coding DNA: TGTGCCAGCAGCTTAAAGGGGGCAGGTGAATCACCCCTCCACTTT. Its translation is CASSLKGAGESPLHF.

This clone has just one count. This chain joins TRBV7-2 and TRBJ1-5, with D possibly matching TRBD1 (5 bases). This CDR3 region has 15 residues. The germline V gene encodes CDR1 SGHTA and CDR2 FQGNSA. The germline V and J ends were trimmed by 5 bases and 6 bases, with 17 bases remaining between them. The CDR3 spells CASSPREGRTQPQHF. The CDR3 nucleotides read TGTGCCAGCAGCCCTCGGGAGGGGCGCACTCAGCCCCAGCATTTT.

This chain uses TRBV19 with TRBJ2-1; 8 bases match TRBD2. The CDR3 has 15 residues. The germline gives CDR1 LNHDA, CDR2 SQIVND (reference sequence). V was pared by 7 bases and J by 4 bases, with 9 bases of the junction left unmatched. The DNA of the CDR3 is TGTGCCAGTAACATGACGGGGGGGTTTTACAATGAGCAGTTCTTC. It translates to CASNMTGGFYNEQFF.

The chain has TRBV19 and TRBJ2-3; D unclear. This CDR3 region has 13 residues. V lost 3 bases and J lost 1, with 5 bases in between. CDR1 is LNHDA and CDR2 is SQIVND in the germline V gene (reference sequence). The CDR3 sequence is CASSISGTDTQYF. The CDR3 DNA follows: TGTGCCAGTAGTATTTCAGGCACAGATACGCAGTATTTT.

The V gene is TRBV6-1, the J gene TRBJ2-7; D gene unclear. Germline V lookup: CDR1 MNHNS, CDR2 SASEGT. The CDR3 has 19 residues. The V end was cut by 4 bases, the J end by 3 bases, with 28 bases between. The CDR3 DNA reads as TGTGCCAGCAGTGGGCTACACTGGCTAGGCCTATCCCGCTACTACGAGCAGTACTTC. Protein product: CASSGLHWLGLSRYYEQYF.

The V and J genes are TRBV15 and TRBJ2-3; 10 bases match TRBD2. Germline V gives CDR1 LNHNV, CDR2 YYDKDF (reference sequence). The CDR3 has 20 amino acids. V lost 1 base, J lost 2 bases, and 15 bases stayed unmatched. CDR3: CATSRVPSGSGRIYTDTQYF. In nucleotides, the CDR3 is TGTGCCACCAGCAGAGTCCCTAGCGGGAGCGGTCGGATCTACACAGATACGCAGTATTTT. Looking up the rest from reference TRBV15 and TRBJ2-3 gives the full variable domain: DAMVIQNPRYQVTQFGKPVTLSCSQTLNHNVMYWYQQKSSQAPKLLFHYYDKDFNNEADTPDNFQSRRPNTSFCFLDIRSPGLGDTAMYLCATSRVPSGSGRIYTDTQYFGPGTRLTVL.

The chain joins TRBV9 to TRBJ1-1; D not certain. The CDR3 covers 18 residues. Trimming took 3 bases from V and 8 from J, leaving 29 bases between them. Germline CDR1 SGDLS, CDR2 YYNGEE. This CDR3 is CASSDNNNLVGLNEEAFF. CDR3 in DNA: TGTGCCAGCAGCGATAATAATAATTTGGTAGGGTTGAACGAGGAAGCTTTCTTT.

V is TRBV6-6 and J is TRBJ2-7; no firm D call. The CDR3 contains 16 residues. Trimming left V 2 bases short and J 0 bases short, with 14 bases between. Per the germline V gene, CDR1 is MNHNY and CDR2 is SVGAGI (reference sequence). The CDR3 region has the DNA TGTGCCAGCAGTTACAGTGGTGATGTGAGCTCCTACGAGCAGTACTTC. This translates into CASSYSGDVSSYEQYF.

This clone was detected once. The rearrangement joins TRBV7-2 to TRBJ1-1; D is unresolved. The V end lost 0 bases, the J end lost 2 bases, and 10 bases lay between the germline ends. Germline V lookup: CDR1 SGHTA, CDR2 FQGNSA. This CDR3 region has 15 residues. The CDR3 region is CASSLAGSPNTEAFF. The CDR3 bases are TGTGCCAGCAGCTTAGCGGGATCACCAAACACTGAAGCTTTCTTT.

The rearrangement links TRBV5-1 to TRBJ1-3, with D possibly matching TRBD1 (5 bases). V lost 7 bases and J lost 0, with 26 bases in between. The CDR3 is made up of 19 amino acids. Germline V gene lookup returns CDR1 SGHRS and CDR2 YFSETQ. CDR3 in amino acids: CASHSGGEQRGVSGNTIYF. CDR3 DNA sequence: TGCGCCAGCCATTCGGGAGGGGAACAGCGAGGGGTCTCTGGAAACACCATATATTTT.

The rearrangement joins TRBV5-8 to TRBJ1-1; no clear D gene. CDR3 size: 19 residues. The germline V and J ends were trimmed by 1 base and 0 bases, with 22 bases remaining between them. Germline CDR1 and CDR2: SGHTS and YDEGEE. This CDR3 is CASSLPEAPVGHMNTEAFF. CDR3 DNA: TGTGCCAGCAGCTTGCCCGAAGCCCCAGTAGGCCACATGAACACTGAAGCTTTCTTT.

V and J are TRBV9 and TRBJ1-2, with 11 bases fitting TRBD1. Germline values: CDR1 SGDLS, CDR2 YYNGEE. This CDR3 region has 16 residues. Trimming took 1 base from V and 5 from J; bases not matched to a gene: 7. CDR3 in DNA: TGTGCCAGCAGCGTAAATAGGACAGGGGGCGGATATGGCTACACCTTC. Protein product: CASSVNRTGGGYGYTF.

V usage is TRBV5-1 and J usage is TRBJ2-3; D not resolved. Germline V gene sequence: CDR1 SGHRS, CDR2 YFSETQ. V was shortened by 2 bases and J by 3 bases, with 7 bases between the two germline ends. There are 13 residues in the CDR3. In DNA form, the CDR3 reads TGCGCCAGCAGCTTTCGAGCGACAGATACGCAGTATTTT. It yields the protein CASSFRATDTQYF. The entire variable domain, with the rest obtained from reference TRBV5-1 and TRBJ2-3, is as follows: KAGVTQTPRYLIKTRGQQVTLSCSPISGHRSVSWYQQTPGQGLQFLFEYFSETQRNKGNFPGRFSGRQFSNSRSEMNVSTLELGDSALYLCASSFRATDTQYFGPGTRLTVL.

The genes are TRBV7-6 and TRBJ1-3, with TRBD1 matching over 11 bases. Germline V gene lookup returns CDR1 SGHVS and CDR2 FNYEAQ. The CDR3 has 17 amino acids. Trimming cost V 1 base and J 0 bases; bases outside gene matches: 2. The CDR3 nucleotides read TGTGCCAGCAGCTTAGGGGACAGGGGGTACTCTGGAAACACCATATATTTT. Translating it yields CASSLGDRGYSGNTIYF. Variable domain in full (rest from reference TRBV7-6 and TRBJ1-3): GAGVSQSPRYKVTKRGQDVALRCDPISGHVSLYWYRQALGQGPEFLTYFNYEAQQDKSGLPNDRFSAERPEGSISTLTIQRTEQRDSAMYRCASSLGDRGYSGNTIYFGEGSWLTVV.

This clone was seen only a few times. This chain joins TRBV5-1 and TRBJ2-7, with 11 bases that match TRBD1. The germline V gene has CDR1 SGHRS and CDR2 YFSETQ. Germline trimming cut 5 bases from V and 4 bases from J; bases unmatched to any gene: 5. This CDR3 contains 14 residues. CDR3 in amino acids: CASRTGQGAYEQYF. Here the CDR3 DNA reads TGCGCCAGCAGGACTGGACAGGGGGCGTACGAGCAGTACTTC.

The CDR3 loop reads CASSLETALHGANVLTF. The CDR3, as DNA: TGTGCCAGCAGCTTAGAGACGGCCCTCCATGGGGCCAACGTCCTGACTTTC. The rearrangement links TRBV7-2 to TRBJ2-6; D gene ambiguous. The V end was cut by 1 base, the J end by 3 bases, with 13 bases between. Germline V gene data show CDR1 as SGHTA and CDR2 as FQGNSA. CDR3 size: 17 residues.

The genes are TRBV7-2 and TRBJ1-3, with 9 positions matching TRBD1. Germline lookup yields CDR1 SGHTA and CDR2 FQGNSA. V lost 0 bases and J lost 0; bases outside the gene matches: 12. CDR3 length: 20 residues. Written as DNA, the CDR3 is TGTGCCAGCAGCTTAGCAGTGGGACAGGGCGACTCTGGCTCTGGAAACACCATATATTTT. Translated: CASSLAVGQGDSGSGNTIYF.

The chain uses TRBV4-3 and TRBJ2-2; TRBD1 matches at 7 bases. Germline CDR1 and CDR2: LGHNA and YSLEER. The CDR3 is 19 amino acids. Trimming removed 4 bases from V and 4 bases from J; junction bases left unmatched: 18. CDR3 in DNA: TGCGCCAGCAGCCTAAAGACAGGGTCCCATCCTTCGGGCACCGGGGAGCTGTTTTTT. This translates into CASSLKTGSHPSGTGELFF.

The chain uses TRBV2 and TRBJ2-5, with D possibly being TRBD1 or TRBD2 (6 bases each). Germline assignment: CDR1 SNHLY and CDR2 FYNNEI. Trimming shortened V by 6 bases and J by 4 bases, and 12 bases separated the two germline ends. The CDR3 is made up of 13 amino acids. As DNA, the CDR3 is TGTGCCAGCAGGGGAAAGGGGGGAGAGACCCAGTACTTC. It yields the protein CASRGKGGETQYF.

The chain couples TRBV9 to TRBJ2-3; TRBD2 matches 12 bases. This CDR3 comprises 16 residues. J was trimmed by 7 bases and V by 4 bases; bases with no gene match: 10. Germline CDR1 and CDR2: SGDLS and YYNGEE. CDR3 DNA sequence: TGTGCCAGCAGCCCCCCTCTAGCGGGGGGGCGTCATACGCAGTATTTT. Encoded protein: CASSPPLAGGRHTQYF.

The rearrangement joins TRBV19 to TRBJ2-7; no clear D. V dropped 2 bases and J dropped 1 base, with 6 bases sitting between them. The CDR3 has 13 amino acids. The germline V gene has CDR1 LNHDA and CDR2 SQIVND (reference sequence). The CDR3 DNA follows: TGTGCCAGTAGTATAACAGTGTCCTACGAGCAGTACTTC. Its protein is CASSITVSYEQYF.

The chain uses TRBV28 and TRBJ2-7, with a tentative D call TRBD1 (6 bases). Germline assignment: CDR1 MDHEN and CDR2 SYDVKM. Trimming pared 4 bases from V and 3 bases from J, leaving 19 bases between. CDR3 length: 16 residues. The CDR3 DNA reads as TGTGCCAGCAGTTACCCTAGACAGGATCGCGGCTACGAGCAGTACTTC. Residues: CASSYPRQDRGYEQYF.

The CDR3 sequence: CATSRLGQGSQPQHF. In DNA, the CDR3 is TGTGCCACCAGCAGATTAGGACAGGGGAGTCAGCCCCAGCATTTT. The chain is built from TRBV15 and TRBJ1-5; TRBD1 agrees at 9 bases. CDR3 length: 15 residues. The V gene end was trimmed by 2 bases and the J gene end by 6 bases; junction bases not matched to a gene: 5. CDR1 and CDR2 from the germline V gene are LNHNV and YYDKDF (reference sequence). The full variable domain, with the rest looked up from reference TRBV15 and TRBJ1-5, is DAMVIQNPRYQVTQFGKPVTLSCSQTLNHNVMYWYQQKSSQAPKLLFHYYDKDFNNEADTPDNFQSRRPNTSFCFLDIRSPGLGDTAMYLCATSRLGQGSQPQHFGDGTRLSIL.

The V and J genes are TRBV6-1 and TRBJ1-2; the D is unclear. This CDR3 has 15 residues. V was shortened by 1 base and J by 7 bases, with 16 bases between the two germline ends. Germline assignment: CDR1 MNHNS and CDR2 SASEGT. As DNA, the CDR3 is TGTGCCAGCAGTGAAGGCAGGCCTTCGAGGGCTGGCTACACCTTC. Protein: CASSEGRPSRAGYTF.

The CDR3 DNA follows: TGTGCCAGCAGCTGTGTCTCCCTGATGGCTGAGCAGTACTTC. This encodes CASSCVSLMAEQYF. J is TRBJ2-7 and V is TRBV7-9; no clear D. The CDR3 runs to 14 residues. Germline CDR1 SEHNR, CDR2 FQNEAQ (reference sequence). Trimming took off 4 bases at V and 7 bases at J, with 17 bases between the two ends.

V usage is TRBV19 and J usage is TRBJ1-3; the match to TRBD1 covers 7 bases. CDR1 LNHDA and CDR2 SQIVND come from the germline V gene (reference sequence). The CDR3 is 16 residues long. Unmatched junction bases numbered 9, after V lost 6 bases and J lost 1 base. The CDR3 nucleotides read TGTGCCAGTAGCTCCGCAGGGGGTCCGTCTGGAAACACCATATATTTT. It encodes CASSSAGGPSGNTIYF.

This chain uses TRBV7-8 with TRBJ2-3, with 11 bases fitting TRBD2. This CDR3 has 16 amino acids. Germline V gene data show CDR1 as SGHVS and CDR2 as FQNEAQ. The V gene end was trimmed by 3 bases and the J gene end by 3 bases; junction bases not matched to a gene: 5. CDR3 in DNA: TGTGCCAGCAGCTTGTCACGGACTAGCGGGACAGATACGCAGTATTTT. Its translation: CASSLSRTSGTDTQYF.

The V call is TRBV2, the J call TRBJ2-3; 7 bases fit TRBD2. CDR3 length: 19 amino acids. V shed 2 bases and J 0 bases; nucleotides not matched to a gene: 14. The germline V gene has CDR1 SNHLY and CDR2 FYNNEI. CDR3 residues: CASSERVRSGVTSTDTQYF. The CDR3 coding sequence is TGTGCCAGCAGTGAAAGGGTGAGAAGCGGGGTAACTAGCACAGATACGCAGTATTTT. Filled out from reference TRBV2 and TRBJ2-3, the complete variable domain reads EPEVTQTPSHQVTQMGQEVILRCVPISNHLYFYWYRQILGQKVEFLVSFYNNEISEKSEIFDDQFSVERPDGSNFTLKIRSTKLEDSAMYFCASSERVRSGVTSTDTQYFGPGTRLTVL.